This passage covers 28 T cell receptor beta chains from one sample sequenced in a study of blood T cells in healthy people across ages (dated by TCRdb to between 2014 and 2017). The method was 5' RACE. TCRdb records Illumina HiSeq 2500 as the sequencer. The second PCR ran for about 6 to 12 cycles and used a J-beta primer mix along with a sample-barcoded 5' primer. TCRdb cleaned the public reads at Q25 with fastp, built clones with MiXCR and kept in-frame beta chains. CDR3 protein sequences are deduplicated, and each keeps its most common genes and DNA. Within this sample are some 1.6 million distinct CDR3 sequences, with around 36% of them counted one time only. Of the sample, over 9% falls within the top ten clones. Sequences were obtained from blood. The source is a woman aged 25 to 39 in good health.

The rearrangement joins TRBV6-6 to TRBJ2-1; 8 bases agree with TRBD2. Germline V lookup: CDR1 MNHNY, CDR2 SVGAGI (reference sequence). Trimming at V came to 9 bases and at J to 7 bases, leaving 11 bases not matched to a gene. The CDR3 totals 14 residues. CDR3 protein: CASGPGLVGNEQFF. Here the CDR3 DNA reads TGTGCCAGTGGACCGGGACTAGTGGGGAATGAGCAGTTCTTC.

This sequence joins TRBV20-1 and TRBJ2-7; D is unresolved. The germline V gene has CDR1 DFQATT and CDR2 SNEGSKA (reference sequence). Trimming removed 5 bases from V and 3 bases from J, with 17 bases in between. The CDR3 is 14 amino acids. CDR3: CSARTRWLNYEQYF. The CDR3, as DNA: TGCAGTGCTCGTACCCGGTGGCTGAACTACGAGCAGTACTTC.

This clonotype was found a few times. The rearrangement uses TRBV10-2 and TRBJ2-1, with 9 bases identical to TRBD2. CDR1 and CDR2 from the germline V gene are WSHSY and SAAADI. CDR3 length: 14 amino acids. Trimming took 7 bases from V and 5 from J; bases not matched to a gene: 6. CDR3 sequence (DNA): TGCGCCAGCATGTTGGCGGGGGGGAACAATGAGCAGTTCTTC. Its protein product is CASMLAGGNNEQFF.

J is TRBJ2-1 and V is TRBV29-1; 7 bases agree with TRBD2. From germline, CDR1 is SQVTM and CDR2 ANQGSEA. Trimming removed 3 bases from V and 7 bases from J; junction bases left unmatched: 12. There are 15 residues in the CDR3. The CDR3 here is CSVDSSGAPRNEQFF. The CDR3 coding sequence is TGCAGCGTTGATTCGAGCGGGGCTCCTAGAAATGAGCAGTTCTTC.

This clonotype showed up just a few times. V usage is TRBV27 and J usage is TRBJ2-3; D is ambiguous. V lost 2 bases, J lost 3 bases, and 9 bases lay in between. CDR3 length equals 14 residues. Per germline, CDR1 MNHEY and CDR2 SMNVEV (reference sequence). The CDR3 DNA is TGTGCCAGCAGTTTAAGAGCGTGGACAGATACGCAGTATTTT. It encodes CASSLRAWTDTQYF.

The CDR3 DNA is TGTGCCAGCAGCCCCTGGGCGGGGCTTACACGGGGTGGGCAGTTCTTC. Its protein product is CASSPWAGLTRGGQFF. This chain links TRBV9 with TRBJ2-1; D might be TRBD2 (6 bases). CDR3 size: 16 residues. V was shortened by 4 bases and J by 12 bases, with 26 bases between the two germline ends. Germline V gene sequence: CDR1 SGDLS, CDR2 YYNGEE. The full variable domain, in which reference TRBV9 and TRBJ2-1 provide the parts outside the CDR3, is DSGVTQTPKHLITATGQRVTLRCSPRSGDLSVYWYQQSLDQGLQFLIQYYNGEERAKGNILERFSAQQFPDLHSELNLSSLELGDSALYFCASSPWAGLTRGGQFFGPGTRLTVL.

The chain recombines TRBV6-1 with TRBJ2-1; D ambiguous. The CDR3 runs to 15 residues. Germline lookup yields CDR1 MNHNS and CDR2 SASEGT. The V end lost 6 bases, the J end lost 1 base, and 13 bases lay between the germline ends. The CDR3 bases are TGTGCCAGCAGCACCGTAGGTGGGTCCTACAATGAGCAGTTCTTC. Translating it yields CASSTVGGSYNEQFF.

The J gene is TRBJ2-7, the V gene TRBV5-1; D perhaps matches TRBD1 (6 bases). The V end lost 4 bases, the J end lost 12 bases, and 14 bases lay between the germline ends. The CDR3 consists of 11 residues. Germline CDR1 SGHRS, CDR2 YFSETQ. CDR3 sequence (DNA): TGCGCCAGCAGCCTTTCAGGGGTTACGTACTTC. This translates into CASSLSGVTYF. The whole variable domain, remainder taken from reference TRBV5-1 and TRBJ2-7, is KAGVTQTPRYLIKTRGQQVTLSCSPISGHRSVSWYQQTPGQGLQFLFEYFSETQRNKGNFPGRFSGRQFSNSRSEMNVSTLELGDSALYLCASSLSGVTYFGPGTRLTVT.

This clonotype was counted a few times. The chain couples TRBV20-1 to TRBJ2-1; maybe TRBD1 (5 bases). The CDR3 runs to 14 residues. V was cut by 6 bases and J by 5 bases, with 17 bases left in between. CDR1 DFQATT and CDR2 SNEGSKA come from the germline V gene (reference sequence). Here the CDR3 DNA reads TGCAGTGCCAATAGGGCAGGGAAGAACAATGAGCAGTTCTTC. It specifies CSANRAGKNNEQFF.

This clonotype was seen a few times. This rearrangement joins TRBV5-4 to TRBJ2-1; D not resolved. CDR3 length equals 15 residues. The germline gives CDR1 SGHNT, CDR2 YYREEE (reference sequence). Trimming took 0 bases from V and 5 from J, leaving 12 bases between them. The CDR3 DNA is TGTGCCAGCAGCTTGGAGCCGCCCCCTAACAATGAGCAGTTCTTC. It is translated as CASSLEPPPNNEQFF.

This clonotype was seen more than once but under ten times. The rearrangement joins TRBV12-3 or TRBV12-4 to TRBJ2-7; 9 bases match TRBD1. The CDR3 extends over 15 amino acids. With V trimmed by 6 bases and J by 2 bases, 8 bases remained unmatched. DNA for the CDR3: TGTGCCAGCAGCCTAAGTCGACAGGGGGCCTACGAGCAGTACTTC. Its translation: CASSLSRQGAYEQYF.

The chain has TRBV30 and TRBJ1-1, with D perhaps TRBD1 (6 bases). The CDR3 loop spans 13 amino acids. With 5 bases removed from V and 0 bases from J, the gap between germline ends came to 10 bases. Germline V gene sequence: CDR1 GTSNPN, CDR2 SVGIG (reference sequence). DNA for the CDR3: TGTGCCTGGGGTGGACAGATGAACACTGAAGCTTTCTTT. Amino acid sequence: CAWGGQMNTEAFF. The variable domain in full, with the rest retrieved from reference TRBV30 and TRBJ1-1, is SQTIHQWPATLVQPVGSPLSLECTVEGTSNPNLYWYRQAAGRGLQLLFYSVGIGQISSEVPQNLSASRPQDRQFILSSKKLLLSDSGFYLCAWGGQMNTEAFFGQGTRLTVV.

This clonotype has at least ten counts. The chain combines TRBV20-1 with TRBJ2-5; D is ambiguous. Trimming took off 0 bases at V and 11 bases at J, with 10 bases between the two ends. Germline V gene data show CDR1 as DFQATT and CDR2 as SNEGSKA (reference sequence). The CDR3 has 11 residues. The CDR3 bases are TGCAGTGCTAGAGATGTCGCCGCGCAGTACTTC. Its protein is CSARDVAAQYF.

The chain recombines TRBV20-1 with TRBJ2-5; the D is unclear. With 0 bases removed from V and 5 bases from J, the gap between germline ends came to 13 bases. This CDR3 contains 14 residues. The V gene's germline CDR1 is DFQATT and CDR2 SNEGSKA (reference sequence). CDR3 residues: CSARERRTGETQYF. CDR3 nucleotide sequence: TGCAGTGCTAGAGAAAGGCGGACCGGGGAGACCCAGTACTTC.

The chain links TRBV6-6 to TRBJ2-1; 10 nucleotides align to TRBD1. V was clipped by 6 bases and J by 7 bases; unmatched bases: 9. The CDR3 runs 15 residues. Germline values: CDR1 MNHNY, CDR2 SVGAGI (reference sequence). Here the CDR3 reads CASSPDRGQGNEQFF. CDR3 coding DNA: TGTGCCAGCAGCCCCGACAGGGGGCAAGGGAATGAGCAGTTCTTC.

This clonotype was counted only a few times. The gene calls are TRBV20-1 and TRBJ2-1, with 11 bases fitting TRBD2. Trimming cost V 6 bases and J 4 bases; bases outside gene matches: 8. Per the germline V gene, CDR1 is DFQATT and CDR2 is SNEGSKA (reference sequence). The CDR3 sequence is 15 residues long. The CDR3 spells CSARTGLAVYNEQFF. CDR3 in DNA: TGCAGTGCACGGACGGGACTAGCGGTTTACAATGAGCAGTTCTTC.

This clonotype has just one count. The rearrangement links TRBV5-5 to TRBJ1-6, with TRBD1 matching 7 bases. V gave up 1 base and J gave up 7 bases; unmatched junction bases: 5. CDR1 is SGHKS and CDR2 is YYEKEE in the germline V gene (reference sequence). The CDR3 contains 15 residues. For the CDR3, the DNA is TGTGCCAGCAGCTTGTTTCAGGGGGGGAATTCACCCCTCCACTTT. This codes for CASSLFQGGNSPLHF.

The J gene is TRBJ2-1, the V gene TRBV30, with D possibly TRBD1 on 5 matching bases. The CDR3 length is 13 residues. Trimming pared 3 bases from V and 10 bases from J, leaving 16 bases between. Germline assignment: CDR1 GTSNPN and CDR2 SVGIG (reference sequence). The CDR3 region is CAWRWQGRNEQFF. The CDR3 DNA follows: TGTGCCTGGAGGTGGCAGGGAAGGAACGAGCAGTTCTTC.

V gene TRBV11-2 combines with J gene TRBJ2-5, with D possibly being TRBD1 (6 bases). The CDR3 is 13 amino acids. The germline CDR1 and CDR2 sequences are SGHAT and FQNNGV. Trimming shortened V by 8 bases and J by 4 bases, and 14 bases separated the two germline ends. The CDR3 DNA is TGTGCCAGCGGCACAGGGTCGGTAGAGACCCAGTACTTC. It translates to CASGTGSVETQYF.

Many counts were recorded for this clonotype. This sequence joins TRBV4-2 and TRBJ2-3; D remains unclear. Germline V gene data show CDR1 as LGHNA and CDR2 as YNFKEQ. There are 14 residues in the CDR3. With 1 base removed from V and 7 bases from J, the gap between germline ends came to 12 bases. The CDR3 region has the DNA TGTGCCAGCAGCCAAGTGGACGCGCGAAATACGCAGTATTTT. It specifies CASSQVDARNTQYF.

This clonotype was found a few times. The genes are TRBV5-6 and TRBJ2-7, with D perhaps TRBD1 (5 bases). Germline values: CDR1 SGHDT, CDR2 YYEEEE. The CDR3 spans 15 residues. Trimming removed 2 bases from V and 1 base from J, with 13 bases in between. CDR3 region: CASSFSRAPSYEQYF. The CDR3 DNA follows: TGTGCCAGCAGCTTCTCCAGGGCCCCATCCTACGAGCAGTACTTC.

In regard to this clonotype: The DNA is left out, because the CDR3 cannot be placed on it with certainty; the CDR3 is given as TCRdb lists it. This chain joins TRBV27 and TRBJ1-2; TRBD1, the table's D call, was not compared with the DNA. The length of the CDR3 is 13 amino acids, counting both ends. Germline V lookup: CDR1 MNHEY, CDR2 SMNVEV (reference sequence). The CDR3 is CASSWGQGASDTF.

This clonotype was seen a few times. This sequence joins TRBV7-2 and TRBJ2-3; 9 positions agree with TRBD1. The CDR3 is made up of 16 amino acids. Trimming removed 4 bases from V and 3 bases from J; junction bases left unmatched: 8. The germline V gene encodes CDR1 SGHTA and CDR2 FQGNSA. Here the CDR3 reads CASSSGQGKLTDTQYF. For the CDR3, the DNA is TGTGCCAGCAGCTCCGGACAGGGGAAGTTAACAGATACGCAGTATTTT.

This rearrangement joins TRBV20-1 to TRBJ2-5; a possible D gene is TRBD2 (5 bases). V was pared by 2 bases and J by 4 bases, with 14 bases between. Germline V gives CDR1 DFQATT, CDR2 SNEGSKA (reference sequence). The length of the CDR3 is 14 residues. CDR3 region: CSARLASSRETQYF. The CDR3 nucleotides are TGCAGTGCTAGATTGGCTAGCTCTAGAGAGACCCAGTACTTC.

This clonotype was counted a few times. This chain joins TRBV29-1 and TRBJ2-7; perhaps D is TRBD1 or TRBD2 (7 bases each). V dropped 5 bases and J dropped 0 bases, with 14 bases sitting between them. This CDR3 spans 14 amino acids. CDR1 and CDR2 from the germline V gene are SQVTM and ANQGSEA. In DNA form, the CDR3 reads TGCAGCGTTATAGGGAGGGGGCACTCCTACGAGCAGTACTTC. Encoded protein: CSVIGRGHSYEQYF.

This clonotype has a count of ten or more. The rearrangement uses TRBV4-1 and TRBJ1-5; D perhaps matches TRBD1 (6 bases). V lost 4 bases and J lost 0, with 19 bases in between. CDR1 MGHRA and CDR2 YSYEKL come from the germline V gene. The CDR3 length is 18 residues. CDR3 in DNA: TGCGCCAGCAGCCGAGATAGTATAGGGGGGGATAGCAATCAGCCCCAGCATTTT. Translated, it gives CASSRDSIGGDSNQPQHF.

There are many counts of this clonotype. The chain is built from TRBV6-2 or TRBV6-3 and TRBJ2-6; 8 nucleotides align to TRBD1. Germline V gene data show CDR1 as MNHEY and CDR2 as SVGEGT. The junction had 12 bases not matched to a gene; V was cut back by 2 bases and J by 0 bases. This CDR3 has 20 amino acids. DNA of the CDR3: TGTGCCAGCAGTTACGAGACCGGGACAGGCTCCTTCTCTGGGGCCAACGTCCTGACTTTC. Translated: CASSYETGTGSFSGANVLTF.

The rearrangement uses TRBV10-3 and TRBJ2-2; D is undetermined. V lost 5 bases, J lost 5 bases, and 6 bases lay in between. Looked up from germline, CDR1 is ENHRY and CDR2 is SYGVKD. The CDR3 runs to 12 residues. CDR3 amino acids: CAISRTTGELFF. CDR3 DNA sequence: TGTGCCATCAGTCGGACGACCGGGGAGCTGTTTTTT.